This TCR beta chain was captured in a study of T cell changes during pregnancy in multiple sclerosis. Germline CDR1 reads MNHNY; CDR2 reads SVGAGI (reference sequence). The CDR3 loop spans 13 amino acids. V shed 5 bases and J shed 3 bases, with 10 bases lying between them. TCRdb's table, derived via immunoSEQ multiplex PCR, lists solely in-frame clones and lacks some. The sample has around 30,000 clones; approximately 94% are singletons. Here the sequenced sample was CD4+ T cells from peripheral blood mononuclear cells, taken after pregnancy. The TCR comes from a female donor with multiple sclerosis, enrolled in a pregnancy study. J is TRBJ2-5 and V is TRBV6-6; the D is unclear. The CDR3 sequence: CASSDTTKETQYF. Written as DNA, the CDR3 is TGTGCCAGCAGTGACACGACCAAAGAGACCCAGTACTTC.